One sample yielded the 14 T cell receptor beta chains listed below, sequenced in a study of blood T cell repertoires in COVID-19. The assay was immunoSEQ multiplex PCR, and TCRdb's table has in-frame clones only and misses some. This sample has some 200,000 clones, with 70% to 90% found just once. The sample comprised peripheral blood. Receptors originate from a man between 50 and 59 years old who had recovered from COVID-19.

This chain joins TRBV18 and TRBJ2-3; the D gene is possibly TRBD2 (5 bases). Germline V gene sequence: CDR1 KGHSH, CDR2 LQKENI. V was trimmed by 0 bases and J by 2 bases, leaving 12 bases between them. This CDR3 contains 16 residues. The CDR3 nucleotides are TGTGCCAGCTCACCACCGGACTTATATTCCACAGATACGCAGTATTTT. Translated: CASSPPDLYSTDTQYF. The full variable domain, with the rest looked up from reference TRBV18 and TRBJ2-3, is NAGVMQNPRHLVRRRGQEARLRCSPMKGHSHVYWYRQLPEEGLKFMVYLQKENIIDESGMPKERFSAEFPKEGPSILRIQQVVRGDSAAYFCASSPPDLYSTDTQYFGPGTRLTVL.

The chain recombines TRBV28 with TRBJ2-1, with 9 nucleotides matching TRBD1. Germline CDR1 reads MDHEN; CDR2 reads SYDVKM. V gave up 1 base and J gave up 4 bases; unmatched junction bases: 17. CDR3 length equals 20 residues. The CDR3 sequence: CASSLFRLGTGLTAYNEQFF. CDR3 coding DNA: TGTGCCAGCAGTTTATTCAGGTTGGGGACAGGGTTGACGGCATACAATGAGCAGTTCTTC. Looking up the rest from reference TRBV28 and TRBJ2-1 gives the full variable domain: DVKVTQSSRYLVKRTGEKVFLECVQDMDHENMFWYRQDPGLGLRLIYFSYDVKMKEKGDIPEGYSVSREKKERFSLILESASTNQTSMYLCASSLFRLGTGLTAYNEQFFGPGTRLTVL.

The chain employs TRBV28 and TRBJ2-7; 8 bases line up with TRBD2. Germline values: CDR1 MDHEN, CDR2 SYDVKM. The CDR3 spans 15 residues. The V and J ends lost 5 bases and 3 bases, in that order; junction bases with no gene match: 9. The CDR3: CASSPPGTRFYEQYF. The CDR3 coding sequence is TGTGCCAGCAGTCCCCCCGGGACTAGGTTCTACGAGCAGTACTTC.

The chain is built from TRBV9 and TRBJ1-1; D is possibly TRBD1 (5 bases). Germline CDR1 and CDR2: SGDLS and YYNGEE. Trimming removed 0 bases from V and 6 bases from J, with 12 bases in between. This CDR3 comprises 14 residues. CDR3 DNA sequence: TGTGCCAGCAGCGTAGGATCAGGGTGGCCTGAAGCTTTCTTT. Amino acid sequence: CASSVGSGWPEAFF.

The V gene is TRBV9, the J gene TRBJ2-5; weak D call: TRBD1 (5 bases). The CDR3 spans 13 residues. The germline V gene encodes CDR1 SGDLS and CDR2 YYNGEE. With 4 bases removed from V and 7 bases from J, the gap between germline ends came to 14 bases. CDR3 coding DNA: TGTGCCAGCAGCCCCCCAGGGCTGTCGACCCAGTACTTC. The encoded protein is CASSPPGLSTQYF. The full variable domain, with the rest looked up from reference TRBV9 and TRBJ2-5, is DSGVTQTPKHLITATGQRVTLRCSPRSGDLSVYWYQQSLDQGLQFLIQYYNGEERAKGNILERFSAQQFPDLHSELNLSSLELGDSALYFCASSPPGLSTQYFGPGTRLLVL.

In regard to this clone: A junction boundary mismatches the germline segment, possibly from a read error. The rearrangement links TRBV7-9 to TRBJ2-7, with 12 bases matching TRBD2. Germline lookup yields CDR1 SEHNR and CDR2 FQNEAQ (reference sequence). The CDR3 is 15 amino acids. The DNA of the CDR3 is TGTGCCAGCAGCCTAGCGGGAGGGGGTCCCTACGAGCAGTACTTC. Translating it yields CASSLAGGGPYEQYF.

The chain employs TRBV20-1 and TRBJ2-7; 9 bases match TRBD2. The CDR3 consists of 15 residues. Germline CDR1 is DFQATT and CDR2 is SNEGSKA (reference sequence). V lost 6 bases, J lost 7 bases, and 16 bases stayed unmatched. The CDR3 nucleotides are TGCAGTGCCAGTGGCGGGAGGGCAGGCTGGGGTGAGCAGTACTTC. Amino acid sequence: CSASGGRAGWGEQYF.

The chain couples TRBV7-2 to TRBJ2-7; 11 bases are shared with TRBD1. The V gene's germline CDR1 is SGHTA and CDR2 FQGNSA. V trimming: 5 bases; J trimming: 6 bases; junction bases outside the gene matches: 9. The CDR3 runs to 15 residues. CDR3 amino acids: CASSVDRGRPGEQYF. CDR3 DNA sequence: TGTGCCAGCAGCGTGGACAGGGGGCGCCCCGGCGAGCAGTACTTC.

The V and J genes are TRBV27 and TRBJ2-7, with 12 bases that match TRBD2. Germline CDR1 MNHEY, CDR2 SMNVEV (reference sequence). The CDR3 consists of 19 residues. Trimming at V came to 4 bases and at J to 6 bases, leaving 19 bases not matched to a gene. The CDR3 loop is CASSSLSPIRLAGAGEQYF. CDR3 nucleotides: TGTGCCAGCAGTTCGCTATCCCCCATTAGACTAGCGGGGGCCGGCGAGCAGTACTTC.

This chain links TRBV2 with TRBJ2-3; the match to TRBD2 covers 11 bases. V lost 2 bases and J lost 5; bases outside the gene matches: 3. CDR3 length: 15 amino acids. Germline V gene sequence: CDR1 SNHLY, CDR2 FYNNEI. The CDR3 DNA reads TGTGCCAGCAGTGAAAACCTAGCGGGAGGAGATACGCAGTATTTT. Translated: CASSENLAGGDTQYF. Based on the CDR3 plus reference TRBV2 and TRBJ2-3, the full variable domain is EPEVTQTPSHQVTQMGQEVILRCVPISNHLYFYWYRQILGQKVEFLVSFYNNEISEKSEIFDDQFSVERPDGSNFTLKIRSTKLEDSAMYFCASSENLAGGDTQYFGPGTRLTVL.

The chain uses TRBV7-6 and TRBJ2-5; TRBD2 matches at 9 bases. Germline V gene data show CDR1 as SGHVS and CDR2 as FNYEAQ. This CDR3 contains 15 residues. V trimming: 4 bases; J trimming: 4 bases; junction bases outside the gene matches: 7. CDR3: CASSSSGNRIETQYF. CDR3 DNA sequence: TGTGCCAGCAGCTCTAGCGGGAATCGGATAGAGACCCAGTACTTC.

The V and J genes are TRBV11-2 and TRBJ2-1, with 9 bases aligning to TRBD2. Germline values: CDR1 SGHAT, CDR2 FQNNGV. J lost 2 bases, V lost 6 bases, and 2 bases had no gene match. The CDR3 loop spans 14 amino acids. The CDR3 bases are TGTGCCAGCAGTTCTAGCGGGGCCTACAATGAGCAGTTCTTC. Translated, it gives CASSSSGAYNEQFF.

The chain combines TRBV3-1 (or the pseudogene TRBV3-2) with TRBJ1-3, with D hard to call. There are 17 residues in the CDR3. Germline CDR1 and CDR2: LGHDT and YNNKEL (reference sequence). Trimming took 3 bases from V and 0 from J, leaving 15 bases between them. CDR3 sequence (DNA): TGTGCCAGCAGCCATCACTCGACGGGGATCTCTGGAAACACCATATATTTT. Translating it yields CASSHHSTGISGNTIYF.

This clone occurred once. This chain joins TRBV6-1 and TRBJ2-7, with D possibly being TRBD2 (6 bases). The CDR3 is made up of 14 amino acids. The V gene lost 3 bases and the J gene lost 4 bases, with 13 bases spanning the gap. Germline V gives CDR1 MNHNS, CDR2 SASEGT. The CDR3 here is CASSDRETSYEQYF. CDR3 nucleotides: TGTGCCAGCAGTGATCGGGAGACTAGTTACGAGCAGTACTTC.